This T cell receptor beta chain was obtained from a study of T-cell reconstitution after alpha-beta-depleted transplantation in children. Library preparation (for TCRbeta) was performed with unique molecular identifiers. TCRdb re-derived calls from the PCR reads in MiXCR, one entry per CDR3 protein. The sample lists around 360,000 distinct CDR3 sequences, 10% occurring once. This clonotype was detected only a few times. Germline V gene data show CDR1 as SEHNR and CDR2 as FQNEAQ (reference sequence). The V end was cut by 2 bases, the J end by 9 bases, with 11 bases between. The CDR3 contains 12 residues.

The chain couples TRBV7-9 to TRBJ2-7, with D perhaps matching TRBD2 (6 bases). The sequence derives from a human donor who donated a stem cell graft to a child with acute lymphoblastic leukemia. The source was PBMCs from the stem cell graft donor, collected from the stem cell graft. The CDR3 coding sequence is TGTGCCAGCAGCTTAAATGTGGGAGGGCAGTACTTC. Residues: CASSLNVGGQYF.